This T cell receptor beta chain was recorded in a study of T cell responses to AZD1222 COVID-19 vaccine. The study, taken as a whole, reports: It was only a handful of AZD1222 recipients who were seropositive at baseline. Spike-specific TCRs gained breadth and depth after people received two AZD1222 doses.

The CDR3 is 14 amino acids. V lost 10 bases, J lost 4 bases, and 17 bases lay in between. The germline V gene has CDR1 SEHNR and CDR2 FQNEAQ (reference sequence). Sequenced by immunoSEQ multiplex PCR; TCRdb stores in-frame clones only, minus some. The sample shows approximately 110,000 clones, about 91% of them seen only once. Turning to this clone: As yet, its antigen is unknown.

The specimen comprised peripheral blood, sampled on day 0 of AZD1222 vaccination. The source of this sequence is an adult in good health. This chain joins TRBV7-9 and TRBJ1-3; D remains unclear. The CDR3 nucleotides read TGTGCCACCTCGCCCGGGCTCTTCGGAAACACCATATATTTT. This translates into CATSPGLFGNTIYF.